Sequencing of this T cell receptor (beta chain) was carried out in a study of blood T cell repertoires in COVID-19. For the study at large: Sources were T cells, B-cell-depleted T cells, or PBMCs; the material itself was cDNA or gDNA.

The CDR3 spans 10 residues. V dropped 2 bases and J dropped 10 bases, with 7 bases sitting between them. Germline V gene sequence: CDR1 SQVTM, CDR2 ANQGSEA. Only in-frame clones appear in the TCRdb table, and some are missing; sequencing was by immunoSEQ multiplex PCR. The data contain hundreds of thousands of clones, about 90% of them seen just once; the ten biggest clones take up roughly 0.25%. The clonotype was recovered from a woman between 18 and 30 years old with acute or convalescent COVID-19. V usage is TRBV29-1 and J usage is TRBJ2-3, with no clear D. The sample taken for sequencing was peripheral blood. The CDR3: CSVESSPQYF. The CDR3, as DNA: TGCAGCGTTGAAAGTAGTCCGCAGTATTTT.